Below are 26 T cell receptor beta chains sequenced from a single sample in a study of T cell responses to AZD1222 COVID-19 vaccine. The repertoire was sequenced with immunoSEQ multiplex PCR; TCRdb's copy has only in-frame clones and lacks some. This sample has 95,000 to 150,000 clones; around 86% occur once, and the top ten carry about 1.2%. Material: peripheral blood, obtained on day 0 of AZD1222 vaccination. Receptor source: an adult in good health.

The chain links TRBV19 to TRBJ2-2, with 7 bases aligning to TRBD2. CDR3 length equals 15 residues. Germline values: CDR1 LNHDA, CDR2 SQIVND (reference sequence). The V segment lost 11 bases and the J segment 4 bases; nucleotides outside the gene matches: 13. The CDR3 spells CASQWGGGVTGELFF. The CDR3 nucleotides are TGTGCCTCCCAATGGGGGGGAGGTGTCACCGGGGAGCTGTTTTTT.

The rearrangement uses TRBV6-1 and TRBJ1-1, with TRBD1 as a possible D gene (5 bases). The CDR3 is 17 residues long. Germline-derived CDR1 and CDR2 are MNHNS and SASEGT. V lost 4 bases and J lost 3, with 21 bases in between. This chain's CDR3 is CASSALRRGLSYTEAFF. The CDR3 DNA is TGTGCCAGCAGTGCGCTTCGGAGGGGCTTATCGTACACTGAAGCTTTCTTT.

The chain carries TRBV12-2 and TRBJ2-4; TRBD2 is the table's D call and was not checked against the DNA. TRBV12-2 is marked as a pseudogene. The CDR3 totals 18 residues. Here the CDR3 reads CASRPRVPAQRTKNIQYF. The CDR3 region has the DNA TGTGCAAGTCGCCCTCGGGTCCCCGCCCAAAGGACCAAAAACATTCAGTACTTC.

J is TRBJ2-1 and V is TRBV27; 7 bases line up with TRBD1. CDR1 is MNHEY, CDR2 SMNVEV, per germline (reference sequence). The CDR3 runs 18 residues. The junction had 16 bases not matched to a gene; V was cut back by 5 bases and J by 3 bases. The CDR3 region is CASSASPGQIPNYNEQFF. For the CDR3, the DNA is TGTGCCAGCAGTGCATCCCCGGGACAGATACCAAACTACAATGAGCAGTTCTTC.

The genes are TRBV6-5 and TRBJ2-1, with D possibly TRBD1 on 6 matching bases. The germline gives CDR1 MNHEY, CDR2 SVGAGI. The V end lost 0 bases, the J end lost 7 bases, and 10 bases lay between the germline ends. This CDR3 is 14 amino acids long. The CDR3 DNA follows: TGTGCCAGCAGTTACTCACAGGGTTGGAATGAGCAGTTCTTC. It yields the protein CASSYSQGWNEQFF.

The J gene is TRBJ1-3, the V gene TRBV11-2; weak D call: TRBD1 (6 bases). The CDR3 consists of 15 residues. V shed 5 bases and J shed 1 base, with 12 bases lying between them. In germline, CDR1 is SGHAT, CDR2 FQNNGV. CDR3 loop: CASSPRGGSGNTIYF. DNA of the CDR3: TGTGCCAGCAGCCCTAGGGGGGGGTCTGGAAACACCATATATTTT.

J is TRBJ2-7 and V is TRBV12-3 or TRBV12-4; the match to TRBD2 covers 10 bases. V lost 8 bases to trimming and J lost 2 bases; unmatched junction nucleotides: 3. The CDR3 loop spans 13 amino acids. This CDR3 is CASATSGAYEQYF. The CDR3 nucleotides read TGTGCCAGCGCCACTAGCGGGGCCTACGAGCAGTACTTC.

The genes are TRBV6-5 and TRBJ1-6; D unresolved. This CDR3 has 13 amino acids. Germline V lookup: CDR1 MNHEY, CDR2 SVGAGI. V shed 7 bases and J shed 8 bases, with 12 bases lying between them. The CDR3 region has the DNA TGTGCCAGCACAAGGCAGCCAGATTCACCCCTCCACTTT. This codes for CASTRQPDSPLHF.

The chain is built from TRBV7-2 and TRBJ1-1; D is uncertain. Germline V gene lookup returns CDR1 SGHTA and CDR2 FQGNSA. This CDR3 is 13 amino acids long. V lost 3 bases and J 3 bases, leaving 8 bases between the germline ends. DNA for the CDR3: TGTGCCAGCAGCTTGCTGAGAGACACTGAAGCTTTCTTT. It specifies CASSLLRDTEAFF. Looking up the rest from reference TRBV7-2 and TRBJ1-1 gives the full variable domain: GAGVSQSPSNKVTEKGKDVELRCDPISGHTALYWYRQSLGQGLEFLIYFQGNSAPDKSGLPSDRFSAERTGGSVSTLTIQRTQQEDSAVYLCASSLLRDTEAFFGQGTRLTVV.

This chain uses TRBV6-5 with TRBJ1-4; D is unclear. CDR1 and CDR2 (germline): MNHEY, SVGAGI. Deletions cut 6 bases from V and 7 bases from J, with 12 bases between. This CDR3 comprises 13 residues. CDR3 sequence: CASSQWEGEKLFF. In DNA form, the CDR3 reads TGTGCCAGCAGCCAATGGGAGGGTGAAAAACTGTTTTTT.

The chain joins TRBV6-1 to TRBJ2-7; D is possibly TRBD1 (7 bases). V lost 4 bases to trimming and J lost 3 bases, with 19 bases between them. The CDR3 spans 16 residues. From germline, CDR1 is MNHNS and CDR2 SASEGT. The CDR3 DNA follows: TGTGCCAGCAGTGGGGCCCCGGCAGGGGGGCACTACGAGCAGTACTTC. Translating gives CASSGAPAGGHYEQYF.

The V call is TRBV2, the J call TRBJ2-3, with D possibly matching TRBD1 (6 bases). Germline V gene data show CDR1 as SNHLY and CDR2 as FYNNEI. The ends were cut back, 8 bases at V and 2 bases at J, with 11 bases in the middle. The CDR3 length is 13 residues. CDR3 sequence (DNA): TGTGCCAGCGCACAGGGACCCACAGATACGCAGTATTTT. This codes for CASAQGPTDTQYF.

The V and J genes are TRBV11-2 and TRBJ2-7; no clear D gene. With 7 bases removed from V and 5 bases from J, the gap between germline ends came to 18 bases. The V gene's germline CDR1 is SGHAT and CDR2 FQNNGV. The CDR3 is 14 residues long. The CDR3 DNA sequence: TGTGCCAGCACCCCACCCCCGGGTCCCCACGAGCAGTACTTC. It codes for CASTPPPGPHEQYF. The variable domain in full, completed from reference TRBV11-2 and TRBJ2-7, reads EAGVAQSPRYKIIEKRQSVAFWCNPISGHATLYWYQQILGQGPKLLIQFQNNGVVDDSQLPKDRFSAERLKGVDSTLKIQPAKLEDSAVYLCASTPPPGPHEQYFGPGTRLTVT.

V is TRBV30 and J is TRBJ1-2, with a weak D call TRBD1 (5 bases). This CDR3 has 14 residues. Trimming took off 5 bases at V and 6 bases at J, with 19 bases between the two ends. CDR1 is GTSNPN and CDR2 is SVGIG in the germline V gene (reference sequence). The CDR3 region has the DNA TGTGCCTGGGTGAACCGGGACCTTGCGAATGGCTACACCTTC. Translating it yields CAWVNRDLANGYTF.

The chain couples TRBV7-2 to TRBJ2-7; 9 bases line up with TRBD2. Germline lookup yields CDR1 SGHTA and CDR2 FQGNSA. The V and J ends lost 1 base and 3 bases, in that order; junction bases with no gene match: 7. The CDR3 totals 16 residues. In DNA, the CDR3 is TGTGCCAGCAGCTTAGAATTAGCGGGGGCGTACTACGAGCAGTACTTC. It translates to CASSLELAGAYYEQYF.

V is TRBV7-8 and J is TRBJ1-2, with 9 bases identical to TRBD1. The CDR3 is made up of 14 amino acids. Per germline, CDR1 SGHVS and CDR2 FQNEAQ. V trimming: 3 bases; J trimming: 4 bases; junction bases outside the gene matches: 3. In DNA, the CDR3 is TGTGCCAGCAGCTTGGGGACAGGGCCCTATGGCTACACCTTC. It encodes CASSLGTGPYGYTF. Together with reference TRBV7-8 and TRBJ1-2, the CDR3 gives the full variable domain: GAGVSQSPRYKVAKRGQDVALRCDPISGHVSLFWYQQALGQGPEFLTYFQNEAQLDKSGLPSDRFFAERPEGSVSTLKIQRTQQEDSAVYLCASSLGTGPYGYTFGSGTRLTVV.

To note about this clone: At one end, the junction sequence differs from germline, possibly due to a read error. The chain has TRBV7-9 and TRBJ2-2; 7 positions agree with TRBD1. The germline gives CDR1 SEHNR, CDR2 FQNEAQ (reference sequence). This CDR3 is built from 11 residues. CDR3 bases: TGTGCCAGCAGTCAGCCCGGGACAGAAGTTTTT. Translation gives CASSQPGTEVF.

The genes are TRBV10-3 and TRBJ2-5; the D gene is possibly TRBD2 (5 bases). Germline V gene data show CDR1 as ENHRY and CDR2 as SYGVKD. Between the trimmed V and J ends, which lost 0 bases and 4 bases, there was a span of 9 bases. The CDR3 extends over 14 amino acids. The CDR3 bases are TGTGCCATCAGTGAGTCGTTGGGGAGAGAGACCCAGTACTTC. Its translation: CAISESLGRETQYF.

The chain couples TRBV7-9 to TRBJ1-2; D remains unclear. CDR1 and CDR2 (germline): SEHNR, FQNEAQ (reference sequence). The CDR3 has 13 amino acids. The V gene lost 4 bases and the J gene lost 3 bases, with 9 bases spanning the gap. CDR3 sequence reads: CASSSLLYYGYTF. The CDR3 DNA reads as TGTGCCAGCAGCTCCCTCCTCTACTATGGCTACACCTTC.

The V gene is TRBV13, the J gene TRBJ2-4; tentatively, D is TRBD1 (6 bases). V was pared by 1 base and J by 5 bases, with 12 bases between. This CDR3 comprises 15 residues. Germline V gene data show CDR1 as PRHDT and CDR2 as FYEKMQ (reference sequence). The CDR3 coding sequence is TGTGCCAGCAGCTTAGTACAGGGAAGACAAAACATTCAGTACTTC. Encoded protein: CASSLVQGRQNIQYF.

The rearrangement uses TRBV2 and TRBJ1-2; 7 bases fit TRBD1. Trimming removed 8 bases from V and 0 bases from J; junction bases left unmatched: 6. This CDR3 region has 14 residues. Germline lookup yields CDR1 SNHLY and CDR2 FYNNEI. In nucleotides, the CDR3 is TGTGCCAGCCCCGGACAGGCCTCTAACTATGGCTACACCTTC. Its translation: CASPGQASNYGYTF.

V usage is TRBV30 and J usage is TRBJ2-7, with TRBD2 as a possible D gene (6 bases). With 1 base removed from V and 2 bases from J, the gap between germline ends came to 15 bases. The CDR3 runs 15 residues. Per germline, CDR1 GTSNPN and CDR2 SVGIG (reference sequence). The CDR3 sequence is CAWSEPWRVAYEQYF. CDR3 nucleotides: TGTGCCTGGAGTGAACCATGGAGGGTAGCCTACGAGCAGTACTTC. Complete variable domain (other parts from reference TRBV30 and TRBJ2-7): SQTIHQWPATLVQPVGSPLSLECTVEGTSNPNLYWYRQAAGRGLQLLFYSVGIGQISSEVPQNLSASRPQDRQFILSSKKLLLSDSGFYLCAWSEPWRVAYEQYFGPGTRLTVT.

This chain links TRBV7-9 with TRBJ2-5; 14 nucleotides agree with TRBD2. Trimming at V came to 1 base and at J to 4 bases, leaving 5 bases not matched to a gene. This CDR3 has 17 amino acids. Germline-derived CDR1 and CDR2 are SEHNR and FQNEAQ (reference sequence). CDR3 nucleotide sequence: TGTGCCAGCAGCTTAGGACTAGCGGGGGGGCCTTCAGAGACCCAGTACTTC. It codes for CASSLGLAGGPSETQYF.

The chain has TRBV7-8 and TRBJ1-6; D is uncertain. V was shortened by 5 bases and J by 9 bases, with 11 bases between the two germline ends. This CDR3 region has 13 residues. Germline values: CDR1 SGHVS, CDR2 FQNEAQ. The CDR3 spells CASSPRRGSPLHF. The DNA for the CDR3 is TGTGCCAGCAGCCCCCGCCGGGGTTCACCCCTCCACTTT.

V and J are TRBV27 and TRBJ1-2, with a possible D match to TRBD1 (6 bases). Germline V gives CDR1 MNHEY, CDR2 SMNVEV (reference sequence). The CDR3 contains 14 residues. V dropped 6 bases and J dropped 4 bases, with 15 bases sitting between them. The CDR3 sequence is CASRAWGQVYGYTF. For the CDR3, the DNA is TGTGCCAGCAGGGCGTGGGGGCAGGTCTATGGCTACACCTTC.

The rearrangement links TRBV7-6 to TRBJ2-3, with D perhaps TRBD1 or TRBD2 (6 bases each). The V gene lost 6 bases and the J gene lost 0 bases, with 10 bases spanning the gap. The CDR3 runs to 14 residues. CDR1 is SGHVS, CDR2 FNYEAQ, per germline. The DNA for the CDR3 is TGTGCCAGCAGGCTGGGGGGCAGCACAGATACGCAGTATTTT. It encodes CASRLGGSTDTQYF.